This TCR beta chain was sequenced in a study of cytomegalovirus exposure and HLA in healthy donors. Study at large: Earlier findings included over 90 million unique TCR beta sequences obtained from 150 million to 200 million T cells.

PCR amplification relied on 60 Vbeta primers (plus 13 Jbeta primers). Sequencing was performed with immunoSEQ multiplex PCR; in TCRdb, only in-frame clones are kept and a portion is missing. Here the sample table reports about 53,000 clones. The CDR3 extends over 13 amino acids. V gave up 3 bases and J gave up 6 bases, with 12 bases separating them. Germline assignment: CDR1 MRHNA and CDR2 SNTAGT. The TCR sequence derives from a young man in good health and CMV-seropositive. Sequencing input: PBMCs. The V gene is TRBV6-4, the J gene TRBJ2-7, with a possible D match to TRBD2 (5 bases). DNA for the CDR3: TGTGCCAGCAGTGATTCCGACGGAGGCGAGCAGTACTTC. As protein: CASSDSDGGEQYF.